This T cell receptor (beta chain) appears in the sequencing data of a study of blood T cells in healthy people across ages. Study at large: For every two T cells, template switching captured about one barcoded beta molecule.

Trimming pared 2 bases from V and 3 bases from J, leaving 14 bases between. The CDR3 loop spans 15 amino acids. Germline CDR1 KGHSH, CDR2 LQKENI. Around 10 milliliters of peripheral blood were drawn from each donor. The total RNA that was extracted per sample amounted to at least 5 micrograms. The authors ran a second PCR of 7 to 11 cycles using a sample-barcoded 5' primer and a J-beta primer mix. TCRdb reprocessed the 5' RACE reads with MiXCR, giving one entry per CDR3 protein. The data show 500,000 to 600,000 distinct CDR3 sequences, with approximately 27% seen just once and approximately 17% held by the top ten.

Sequenced input: blood. The receptor was derived from a woman in her 70s in good health. This rearrangement joins TRBV18 to TRBJ2-7, with D perhaps TRBD2 (7 bases). The CDR3 sequence: CASSPSRGAVYEQYF. CDR3 DNA: TGTGCCAGCTCACCATCCCGGGGGGCGGTCTACGAGCAGTACTTC. Filled out from reference TRBV18 and TRBJ2-7, the complete variable domain reads NAGVMQNPRHLVRRRGQEARLRCSPMKGHSHVYWYRQLPEEGLKFMVYLQKENIIDESGMPKERFSAEFPKEGPSILRIQQVVRGDSAAYFCASSPSRGAVYEQYFGPGTRLTVT.